Below are 18 T cell receptor beta chains sequenced from a single sample in a study of shared clonotypes between healthy human individuals. Assay: immunoSEQ multiplex PCR; the TCRdb copy retains only in-frame clones and omits some. In the table there are 2 million to 2.5 million clones, about 94% of which are singletons. The sample consisted of naive CD4+ T cells sorted from blood. Subset in this sample: CD45RA+ positively selected. These receptors were taken from a man younger than 35 in good health.

The rearrangement links TRBV9 to TRBJ1-3; D call uncertain. Per germline, CDR1 SGDLS and CDR2 YYNGEE. There are 14 residues in the CDR3. The ends were cut back, 4 bases at V and 2 bases at J, with 10 bases in the middle. The CDR3 reads CASSPDAAGNTIYF. As DNA, the CDR3 is TGTGCCAGCAGCCCCGATGCGGCTGGAAACACCATATATTTT.

Worth noting for this clone: This specimen includes other DNA sequences encoding the same CDR3. The rearrangement joins TRBV5-4 to TRBJ2-7; TRBD1 might be the D (5 bases). V was shortened by 4 bases and J by 3 bases, with 11 bases between the two germline ends. This CDR3 region has 13 residues. In germline, CDR1 is SGHNT, CDR2 YYREEE (reference sequence). The CDR3 sequence: CASSLGQDYEQYF. DNA for the CDR3: TGTGCCAGCAGCCTAGGACAAGACTACGAGCAGTACTTC. The variable domain in full, completed from reference TRBV5-4 and TRBJ2-7, reads ETGVTQSPTHLIKTRGQQVTLRCSSQSGHNTVSWYQQALGQGPQFIFQYYREEENGRGNFPPRFSGLQFPNYSSELNVNALELDDSALYLCASSLGQDYEQYFGPGTRLTVT.

The chain carries TRBV13 and TRBJ2-2; D ambiguous. Germline CDR1 PRHDT, CDR2 FYEKMQ (reference sequence). Trimming stripped 0 bases from V and 0 bases from J, with 8 bases between. The CDR3 runs 16 residues. In DNA form, the CDR3 reads TGTGCCAGCAGCTTAGGCCTTGGCGCGAACACCGGGGAGCTGTTTTTT. Its protein product is CASSLGLGANTGELFF.

The J gene is TRBJ1-3, the V gene TRBV6-5; no reliable D call. The CDR3 sequence is 15 residues long. V was pared by 6 bases and J by 0 bases, with 12 bases between. CDR1 and CDR2 from the germline V gene are MNHEY and SVGAGI. The CDR3 coding sequence is TGTGCCAGCAGGACTACGACAAGCTCTGGAAACACCATATATTTT. As protein: CASRTTTSSGNTIYF.

This clone was picked up one time. In the same sample, other DNA sequences code for this CDR3. V gene TRBV30 combines with J gene TRBJ2-5; the D is unclear. Between the trimmed V and J ends, which lost 2 bases and 5 bases, there was a span of 9 bases. From germline, CDR1 is GTSNPN and CDR2 SVGIG (reference sequence). The CDR3 contains 12 residues. The CDR3 DNA reads as TGTGCCTGGAGTAGAGTTGGTGAGACCCAGTACTTC. Its translation: CAWSRVGETQYF.

This chain uses TRBV5-1 with TRBJ2-1; TRBD1 aligns across 9 bases. V lost 0 bases to trimming and J lost 3 bases; unmatched junction nucleotides: 4. Germline CDR1 SGHRS, CDR2 YFSETQ. CDR3 size: 16 residues. CDR3: CASSLAVGQGYNEQFF. Here the CDR3 DNA reads TGCGCCAGCAGCTTGGCCGTGGGACAGGGCTACAATGAGCAGTTCTTC.

The chain has TRBV4-1 and TRBJ1-2; 7 bases are a match to TRBD1. Germline lookup yields CDR1 MGHRA and CDR2 YSYEKL. Trimming took 4 bases from V and 0 from J; bases not matched to a gene: 5. The CDR3 is 15 amino acids. The CDR3 here is CASSRPGQTNYGYTF. The CDR3 nucleotides read TGCGCCAGCAGCCGTCCGGGACAGACTAACTATGGCTACACCTTC.

As for this clone: Distinct nucleotide sequences in the sample also encode this CDR3. The chain couples TRBV6-6 to TRBJ1-3; D is undetermined. The CDR3 sequence is 13 residues long. Trimming removed 2 bases from V and 0 bases from J, with 2 bases in between. CDR1 MNHNY and CDR2 SVGAGI come from the germline V gene (reference sequence). The CDR3 bases are TGTGCCAGCAGTTACATCTCTGGAAACACCATATATTTT. Translated: CASSYISGNTIYF.

Concerning this clone itself: Additional DNA sequences in this sample encode the identical CDR3. V is TRBV5-1 and J is TRBJ2-7, with TRBD1 as a possible D gene (5 bases). In germline, CDR1 is SGHRS, CDR2 YFSETQ. Trimming removed 2 bases from V and 3 bases from J, with 9 bases in between. The CDR3 totals 13 residues. CDR3 in DNA: TGCGCCAGCAGCTTCCGGCAGGGCTACGAGCAGTACTTC. It encodes CASSFRQGYEQYF.

The chain uses TRBV18 and TRBJ1-1; possibly TRBD1 for D (6 bases). CDR1 KGHSH and CDR2 LQKENI come from the germline V gene. V gave up 6 bases and J gave up 2 bases, with 13 bases separating them. The CDR3 has 14 residues. CDR3 sequence: CASSSQGFNTEAFF. DNA for the CDR3: TGTGCCAGCTCCTCACAGGGATTCAACACTGAAGCTTTCTTT.

The chain has TRBV10-3 and TRBJ1-4; unclear D gene. The CDR3 sequence is 15 residues long. The germline V gene encodes CDR1 ENHRY and CDR2 SYGVKD. The V and J ends lost 3 bases and 0 bases respectively, with 8 bases between them. The CDR3 region is CAISETGATNEKLFF. Here the CDR3 DNA reads TGTGCCATCAGTGAAACGGGTGCAACTAATGAAAAACTGTTTTTT.

The chain recombines TRBV19 with TRBJ2-2, with D possibly TRBD1 on 6 matching bases. Trimming took off 7 bases at V and 1 base at J, with 13 bases between the two ends. This CDR3 contains 15 residues. Germline CDR1 LNHDA, CDR2 SQIVND (reference sequence). This CDR3 reads CASKQGMGNTGELFF. The CDR3 DNA reads as TGTGCCAGTAAGCAGGGGATGGGGAACACCGGGGAGCTGTTTTTT.

The chain links TRBV7-9 to TRBJ1-1; a weak D match, TRBD1 (6 bases). This CDR3 spans 14 amino acids. V lost 5 bases and J lost 1, with 11 bases in between. The V gene's germline CDR1 is SEHNR and CDR2 FQNEAQ (reference sequence). CDR3 loop: CASSPWGANTEAFF. The CDR3 region has the DNA TGTGCCAGCAGCCCCTGGGGGGCGAACACTGAAGCTTTCTTT.

This chain uses TRBV13 with TRBJ1-5; no clear D gene. Trimming took 5 bases from V and 1 from J, leaving 9 bases between them. The CDR3 spans 14 residues. Germline V lookup: CDR1 PRHDT, CDR2 FYEKMQ (reference sequence). The CDR3 nucleotides read TGTGCCAGCAGCCGAATAGGGAGCAATCAGCCCCAGCATTTT. This sequence encodes CASSRIGSNQPQHF.

V is TRBV9 and J is TRBJ2-5; weak D call: TRBD2 (8 bases). Germline lookup yields CDR1 SGDLS and CDR2 YYNGEE. The CDR3 runs to 16 residues. Trimming removed 5 bases at V and 1 base at J, with 18 bases between. As DNA, the CDR3 is TGTGCCAGCAGTCGGGAGGGGGCAGGGGCCCAAGAGACCCAGTACTTC. Encoded protein: CASSREGAGAQETQYF.

The chain couples TRBV19 to TRBJ2-7; 7 nucleotides agree with TRBD1. Looked up from germline, CDR1 is LNHDA and CDR2 is SQIVND (reference sequence). V lost 3 bases and J lost 7; bases outside the gene matches: 9. The CDR3 length is 14 residues. The CDR3 is CASSMLPTGTEQYF. DNA of the CDR3: TGTGCCAGTAGTATGCTTCCGACAGGGACGGAGCAGTACTTC.

Remarks on this clone: Distinct nucleotide sequences in the sample also encode this CDR3. The gene calls are TRBV5-1 and TRBJ2-1; 14 bases agree with TRBD2. CDR3 length: 16 amino acids. The germline CDR1 and CDR2 sequences are SGHRS and YFSETQ. Trimming cost V 4 bases and J 5 bases; bases outside gene matches: 5. The CDR3 bases are TGCGCCAGCAGCCCAGGGACTAGCGGGGGACACAATGAGCAGTTCTTC. This sequence encodes CASSPGTSGGHNEQFF.

The chain has TRBV5-1 and TRBJ2-3; 7 nucleotides match TRBD2. The germline CDR1 and CDR2 sequences are SGHRS and YFSETQ. The J segment lost 4 bases and the V segment lost 6 bases, leaving 5 bases of the junction unmatched. The CDR3 consists of 13 residues. The CDR3 nucleotides are TGCGCCAGCATGACTGGGGGGGCAGATACGCAGTATTTT. Protein: CASMTGGADTQYF.